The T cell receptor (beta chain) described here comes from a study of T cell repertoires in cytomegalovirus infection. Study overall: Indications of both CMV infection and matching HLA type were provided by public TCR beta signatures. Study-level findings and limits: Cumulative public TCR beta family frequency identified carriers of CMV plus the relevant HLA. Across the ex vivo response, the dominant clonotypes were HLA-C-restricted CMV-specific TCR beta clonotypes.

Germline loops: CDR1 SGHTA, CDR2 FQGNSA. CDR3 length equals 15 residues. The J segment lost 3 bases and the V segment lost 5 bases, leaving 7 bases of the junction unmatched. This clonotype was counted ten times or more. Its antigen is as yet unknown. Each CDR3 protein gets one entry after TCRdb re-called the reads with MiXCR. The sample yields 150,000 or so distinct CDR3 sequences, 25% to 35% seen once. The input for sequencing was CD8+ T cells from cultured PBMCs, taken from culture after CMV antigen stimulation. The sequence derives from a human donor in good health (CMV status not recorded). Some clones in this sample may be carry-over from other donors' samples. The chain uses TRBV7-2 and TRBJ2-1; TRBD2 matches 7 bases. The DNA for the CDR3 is TGTGCCAGCAGCGCCACTAGCGACCTCTACAATGAGCAGTTCTTC. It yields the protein CASSATSDLYNEQFF.